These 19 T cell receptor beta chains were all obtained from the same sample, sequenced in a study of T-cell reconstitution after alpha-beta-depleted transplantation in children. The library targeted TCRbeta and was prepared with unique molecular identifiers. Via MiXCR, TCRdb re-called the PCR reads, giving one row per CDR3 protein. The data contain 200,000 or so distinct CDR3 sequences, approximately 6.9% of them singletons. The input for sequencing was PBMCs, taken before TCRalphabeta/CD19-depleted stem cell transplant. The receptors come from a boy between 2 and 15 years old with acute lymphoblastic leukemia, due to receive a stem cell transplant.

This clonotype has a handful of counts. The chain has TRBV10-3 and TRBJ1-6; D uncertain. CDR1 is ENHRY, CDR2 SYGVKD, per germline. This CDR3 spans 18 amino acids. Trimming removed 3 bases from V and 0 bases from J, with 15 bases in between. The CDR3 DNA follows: TGTGCCATCAGTGACGTGATGCCAGAGAGCTCCTATAATTCACCCCTCCACTTT. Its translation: CAISDVMPESSYNSPLHF.

The CDR3 spells CASSLRGQRNTGELFF. The CDR3 DNA reads as TGTGCCAGCAGCCTCAGAGGACAGCGGAACACCGGGGAGCTGTTTTTT. The genes are TRBV14 and TRBJ2-2; weak D call: TRBD1 (6 bases). There are 16 residues in the CDR3. Germline CDR1 reads SGHDN; CDR2 reads FVKESK. V was shortened by 4 bases and J by 1 base, with 13 bases between the two germline ends. Together with reference TRBV14 and TRBJ2-2, the CDR3 gives the full variable domain: EAGVTQFPSHSVIEKGQTVTLRCDPISGHDNLYWYRRVMGKEIKFLLHFVKESKQDESGMPNNRFLAERTGGTYSTLKVQPAELEDSGVYFCASSLRGQRNTGELFFGEGSRLTVL.

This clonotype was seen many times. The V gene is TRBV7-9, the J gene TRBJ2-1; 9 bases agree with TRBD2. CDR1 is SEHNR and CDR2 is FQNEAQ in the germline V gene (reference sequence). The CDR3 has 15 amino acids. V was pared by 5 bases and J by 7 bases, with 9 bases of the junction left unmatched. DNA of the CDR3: TGTGCCAGCAGCCCACCAGCGGGAGGCAGGAATGAGCAGTTCTTC. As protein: CASSPPAGGRNEQFF.

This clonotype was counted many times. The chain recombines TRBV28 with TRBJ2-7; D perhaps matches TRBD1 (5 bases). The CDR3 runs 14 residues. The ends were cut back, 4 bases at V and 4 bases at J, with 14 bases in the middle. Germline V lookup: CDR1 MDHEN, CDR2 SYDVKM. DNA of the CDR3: TGTGCCAGCAGTTCAGTTGCGACAGTTTACGAGCAGTACTTC. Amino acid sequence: CASSSVATVYEQYF.

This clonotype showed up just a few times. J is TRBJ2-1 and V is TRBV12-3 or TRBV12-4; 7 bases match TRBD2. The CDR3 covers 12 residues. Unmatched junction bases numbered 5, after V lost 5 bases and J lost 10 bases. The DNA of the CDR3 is TGTGCCAGCAGTCGAGCGGGGTACGAGCAGTTCTTC. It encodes CASSRAGYEQFF.

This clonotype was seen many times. CDR3: CSARGTSGGATTGELFF. The CDR3 DNA is TGCAGTGCTAGAGGGACTAGCGGGGGGGCTACCACCGGGGAGCTGTTTTTT. The rearrangement joins TRBV20-1 to TRBJ2-2; 15 bases are a match to TRBD2. V lost 1 base to trimming and J lost 4 bases; unmatched junction nucleotides: 4. This CDR3 contains 17 residues. Germline CDR1 DFQATT, CDR2 SNEGSKA (reference sequence).

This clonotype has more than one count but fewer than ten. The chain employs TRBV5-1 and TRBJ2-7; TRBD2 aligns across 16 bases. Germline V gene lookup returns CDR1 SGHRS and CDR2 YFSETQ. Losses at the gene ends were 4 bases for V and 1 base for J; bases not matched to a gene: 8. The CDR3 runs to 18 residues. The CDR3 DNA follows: TGCGCCAGCAGCCCGGGACTAGCGGGAGGGCCTGGGTCCTACGAGCAGTACTTC. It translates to CASSPGLAGGPGSYEQYF.

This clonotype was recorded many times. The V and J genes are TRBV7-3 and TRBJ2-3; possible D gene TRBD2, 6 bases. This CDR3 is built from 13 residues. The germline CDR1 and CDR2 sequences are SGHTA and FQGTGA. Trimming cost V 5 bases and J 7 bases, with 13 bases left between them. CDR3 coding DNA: TGTGCCAGCAGCCCCGGGGACTTTAATACGCAGTATTTT. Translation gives CASSPGDFNTQYF. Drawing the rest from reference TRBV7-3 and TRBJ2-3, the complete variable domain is GAGVSQTPSNKVTEKGKYVELRCDPISGHTALYWYRQSLGQGPEFLIYFQGTGAADDSGLPNDRFFAVRPEGSVSTLKIQRTERGDSAVYLCASSPGDFNTQYFGPGTRLTVL.

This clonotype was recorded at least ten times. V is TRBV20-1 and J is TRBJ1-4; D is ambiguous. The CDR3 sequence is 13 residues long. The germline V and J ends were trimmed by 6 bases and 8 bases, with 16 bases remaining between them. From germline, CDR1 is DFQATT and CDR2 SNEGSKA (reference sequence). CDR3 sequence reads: CSATRIGPEKLFF. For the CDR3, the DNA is TGCAGTGCCACAAGAATAGGGCCGGAAAAACTGTTTTTT.

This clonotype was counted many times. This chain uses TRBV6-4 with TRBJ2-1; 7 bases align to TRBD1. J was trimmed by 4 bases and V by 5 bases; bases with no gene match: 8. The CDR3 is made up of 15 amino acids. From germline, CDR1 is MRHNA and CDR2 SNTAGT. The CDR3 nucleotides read TGTGCCAGCAGTCTTGGGACAGAAGCATACAATGAGCAGTTCTTC. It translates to CASSLGTEAYNEQFF.

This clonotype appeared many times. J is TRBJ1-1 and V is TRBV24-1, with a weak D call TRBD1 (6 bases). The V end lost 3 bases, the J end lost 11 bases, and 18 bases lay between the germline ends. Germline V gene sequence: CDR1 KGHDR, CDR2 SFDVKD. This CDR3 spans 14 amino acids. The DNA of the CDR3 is TGTGCCACCAGTGATCCCCCCCTTGAGCAGGGGGCTTTCTTT. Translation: CATSDPPLEQGAFF.

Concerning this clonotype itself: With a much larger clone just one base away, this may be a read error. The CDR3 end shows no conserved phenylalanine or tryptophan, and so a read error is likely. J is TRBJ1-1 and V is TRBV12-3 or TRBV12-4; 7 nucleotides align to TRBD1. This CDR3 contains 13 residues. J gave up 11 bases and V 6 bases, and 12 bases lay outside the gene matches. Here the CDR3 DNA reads TGTGCCAGCAGCCCACTGGCAGGGGGTGGTGCTTTCTGT. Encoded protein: CASSPLAGGGAFC.

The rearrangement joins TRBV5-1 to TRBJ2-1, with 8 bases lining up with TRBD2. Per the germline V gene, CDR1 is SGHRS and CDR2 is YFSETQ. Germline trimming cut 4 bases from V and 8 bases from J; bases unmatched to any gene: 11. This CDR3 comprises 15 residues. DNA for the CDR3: TGCGCCAGCAGCCCGCGGGGGGCCCTTATGGATGAGCAGTTCTTC. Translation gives CASSPRGALMDEQFF.

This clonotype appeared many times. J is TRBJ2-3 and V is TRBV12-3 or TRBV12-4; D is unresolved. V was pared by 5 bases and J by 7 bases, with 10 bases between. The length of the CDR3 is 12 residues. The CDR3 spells CASSPNPNTQYF. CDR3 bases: TGTGCCAGCAGTCCCAACCCGAATACGCAGTATTTT.

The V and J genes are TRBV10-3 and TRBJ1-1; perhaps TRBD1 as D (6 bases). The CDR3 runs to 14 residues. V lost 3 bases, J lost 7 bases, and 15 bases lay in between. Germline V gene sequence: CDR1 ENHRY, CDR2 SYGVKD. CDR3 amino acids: CAISDGRGADEAFF. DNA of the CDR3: TGTGCCATCAGTGACGGGCGGGGGGCAGATGAAGCTTTCTTT.

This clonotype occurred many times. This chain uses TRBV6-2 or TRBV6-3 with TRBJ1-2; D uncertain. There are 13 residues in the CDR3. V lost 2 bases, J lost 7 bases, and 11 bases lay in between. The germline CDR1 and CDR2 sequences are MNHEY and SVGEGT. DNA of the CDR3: TGTGCCAGCAGTTACGCGGGGATCCCTGGCTACACCTTC. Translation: CASSYAGIPGYTF.

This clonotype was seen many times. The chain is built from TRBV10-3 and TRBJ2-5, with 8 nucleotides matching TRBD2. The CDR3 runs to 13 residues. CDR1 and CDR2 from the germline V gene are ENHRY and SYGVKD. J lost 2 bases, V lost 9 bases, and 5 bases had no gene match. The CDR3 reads CAIQKREQETQYF. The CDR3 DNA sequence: TGTGCCATACAGAAGCGGGAGCAAGAGACCCAGTACTTC.

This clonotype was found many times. The CDR3 protein is CSARSLAGGRGAKNIQYF. The CDR3 DNA reads TGCAGTGCTAGATCTCTAGCGGGGGGCCGGGGAGCCAAAAACATTCAGTACTTC. The chain employs TRBV20-1 and TRBJ2-4, with 11 bases that match TRBD2. From germline, CDR1 is DFQATT and CDR2 SNEGSKA (reference sequence). The ends lost 2 bases at V and 0 bases at J; junction bases unmatched: 9. The length of the CDR3 is 18 residues.

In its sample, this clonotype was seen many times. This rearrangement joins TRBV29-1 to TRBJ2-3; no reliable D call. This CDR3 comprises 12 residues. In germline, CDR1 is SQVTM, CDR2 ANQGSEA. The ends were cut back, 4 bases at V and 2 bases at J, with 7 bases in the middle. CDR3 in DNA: TGCAGCGTTGCCCCAGCCACAGATACGCAGTATTTT. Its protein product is CSVAPATDTQYF.